This TCR beta chain was sequenced during a study of T cell responses to AZD1222 COVID-19 vaccine. Points on this clone: The antigen remains unidentified.

Broader study findings: With two AZD1222 doses given, Spike-specific TCR breadth and depth both rose. Donors were largely white British and mainly female; clonal diversity was possibly underestimated. CD4 TCRs associated with vaccination spanned spike, dominating at 160-218 and 743-854.

Some clones are missing from TCRdb's copy, which holds only in-frame ones; the method was immunoSEQ multiplex PCR. The sample lists 85,000 to 100,000 clones; 86% were seen once. This CDR3 contains 15 residues. CDR1 and CDR2 from the germline V gene are SGHTA and FQGNSA. V lost 5 bases, J lost 0 bases, and 14 bases lay in between. Sequenced material: peripheral blood, taken on day 0 of AZD1222 vaccination. The rearrangement links TRBV7-2 to TRBJ2-7; no reliable D call. The clonotype originates from an adult in good health. The CDR3 protein is CASSTQPDSSYEQYF. The CDR3 bases are TGTGCCAGCAGCACCCAACCTGATAGCTCCTACGAGCAGTACTTC.